This paragraph reports one T cell receptor beta chain. The target antigen is unknown. This sample is drawn from a study of T cells after yellow fever vaccination. Study in general: SMART-Seq v4 Ultra Low Input handled preparation of low-cell-number fractions.

The 5'RACE template-switching step produced TCR cDNA and added a universal primer site and UMIs. TCRdb called the 5' RACE reads again in MiXCR, with one record for every CDR3 protein. This sample has just under 600,000 distinct CDR3 sequences, with approximately 15% found just once. V was trimmed by 5 bases and J by 9 bases, leaving 14 bases between them. The germline CDR1 and CDR2 sequences are LNHNV and YYDKDF (reference sequence). The CDR3 length is 13 residues. Broader study findings: Booster samples showed a return of most primary-vaccination clones (under 97% CD4, approximately 88% CD8). The CD4 and CD8 compartments had a small share of their clonotypes in common.

The specimen was PBMCs, collected on the day of the yellow fever booster vaccination. This chain uses TRBV15 with TRBJ2-1; no definite D call. The sequence was collected from a man in his thirties or forties who received the YFV17D yellow fever vaccine. The CDR3 DNA sequence: TGTGCCACCAGCGCTACCCGAGCCGGTGAGCAGTTCTTC. It translates to CATSATRAGEQFF. The variable domain in full, with the rest retrieved from reference TRBV15 and TRBJ2-1, is DAMVIQNPRYQVTQFGKPVTLSCSQTLNHNVMYWYQQKSSQAPKLLFHYYDKDFNNEADTPDNFQSRRPNTSFCFLDIRSPGLGDTAMYLCATSATRAGEQFFGPGTRLTVL.